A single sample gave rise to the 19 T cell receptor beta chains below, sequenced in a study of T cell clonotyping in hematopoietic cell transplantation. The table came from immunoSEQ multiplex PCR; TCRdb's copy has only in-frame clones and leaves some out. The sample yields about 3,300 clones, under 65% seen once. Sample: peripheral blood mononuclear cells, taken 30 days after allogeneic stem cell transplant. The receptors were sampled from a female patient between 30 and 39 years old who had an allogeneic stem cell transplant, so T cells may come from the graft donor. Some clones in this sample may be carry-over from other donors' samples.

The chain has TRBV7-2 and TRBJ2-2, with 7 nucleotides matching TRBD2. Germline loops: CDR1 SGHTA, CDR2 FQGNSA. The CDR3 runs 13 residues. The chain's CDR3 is CVGTTDNTGELFF. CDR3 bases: TGTGTAGGGACTACGGATAACACCGGGGAGCTGTTTTTT.

CDR3 bases: TGTGCCAGCAGTTACGGGGGGGGCCGCTACGAGCAGTACTTC. Its protein is CASSYGGGRYEQYF. The chain has TRBV6-6 and TRBJ2-7, with D possibly being TRBD2 (7 bases). Germline V gene lookup returns CDR1 MNHNY and CDR2 SVGAGI (reference sequence). Trimming took 2 bases from V and 3 from J, leaving 11 bases between them. This CDR3 is built from 14 residues.

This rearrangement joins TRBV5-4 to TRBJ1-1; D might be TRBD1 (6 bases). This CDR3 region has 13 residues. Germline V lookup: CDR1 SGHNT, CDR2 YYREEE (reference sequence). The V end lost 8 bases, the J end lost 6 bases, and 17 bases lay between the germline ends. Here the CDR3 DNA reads TGTGCCAGGGGCGGGGCAGGGGTCTCTGAAGCTTTCTTT. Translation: CARGGAGVSEAFF.

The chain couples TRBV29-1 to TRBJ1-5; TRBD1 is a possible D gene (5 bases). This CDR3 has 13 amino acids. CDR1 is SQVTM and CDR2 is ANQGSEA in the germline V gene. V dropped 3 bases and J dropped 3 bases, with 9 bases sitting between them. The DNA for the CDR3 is TGCAGCGTTGAGGGGGGTTTCAATCAGCCCCAGCATTTT. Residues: CSVEGGFNQPQHF.

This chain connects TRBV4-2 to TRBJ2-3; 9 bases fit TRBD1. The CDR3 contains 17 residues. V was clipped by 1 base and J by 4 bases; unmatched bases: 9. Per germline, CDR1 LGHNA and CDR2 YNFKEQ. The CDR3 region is CASSQATDRGPSDTQYF. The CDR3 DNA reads TGTGCCAGCAGCCAAGCAACGGACAGGGGACCATCAGATACGCAGTATTTT.

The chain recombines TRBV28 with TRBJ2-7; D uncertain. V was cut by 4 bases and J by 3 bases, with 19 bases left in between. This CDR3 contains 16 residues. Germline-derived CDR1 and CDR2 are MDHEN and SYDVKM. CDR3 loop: CASSSPMTSTGYEQYF. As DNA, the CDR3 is TGTGCCAGCAGTTCCCCAATGACAAGTACCGGCTACGAGCAGTACTTC.

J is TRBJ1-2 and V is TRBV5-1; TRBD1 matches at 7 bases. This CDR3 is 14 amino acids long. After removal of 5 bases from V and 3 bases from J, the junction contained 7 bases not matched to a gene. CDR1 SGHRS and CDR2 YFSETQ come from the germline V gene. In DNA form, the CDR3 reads TGCGCCAGCAGTTCCAGGGGGTCGGACTATGGCTACACCTTC. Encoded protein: CASSSRGSDYGYTF.

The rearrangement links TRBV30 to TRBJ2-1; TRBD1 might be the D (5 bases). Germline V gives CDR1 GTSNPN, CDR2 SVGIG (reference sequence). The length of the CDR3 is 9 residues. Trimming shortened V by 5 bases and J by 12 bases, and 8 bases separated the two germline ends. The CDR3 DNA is TGTGCCTGGGGGGCAGGGCAGTTCTTC. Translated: CAWGAGQFF.

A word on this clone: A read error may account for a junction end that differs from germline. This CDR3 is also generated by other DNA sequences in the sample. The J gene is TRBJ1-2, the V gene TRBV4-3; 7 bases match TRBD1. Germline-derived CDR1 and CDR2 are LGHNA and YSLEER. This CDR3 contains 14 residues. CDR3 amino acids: CASSQDRGGYGYTF. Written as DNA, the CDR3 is TGCGCCAGCAGCCAAGACAGGGGGGGCTATGGCTACACCTTT.

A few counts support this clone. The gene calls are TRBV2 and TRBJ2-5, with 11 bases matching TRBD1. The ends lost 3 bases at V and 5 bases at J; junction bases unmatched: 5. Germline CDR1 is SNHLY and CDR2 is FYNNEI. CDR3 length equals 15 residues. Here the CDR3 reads CASSDPDRGRETQYF. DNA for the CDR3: TGTGCCAGCAGTGACCCGGACAGGGGGCGCGAGACCCAGTACTTC.

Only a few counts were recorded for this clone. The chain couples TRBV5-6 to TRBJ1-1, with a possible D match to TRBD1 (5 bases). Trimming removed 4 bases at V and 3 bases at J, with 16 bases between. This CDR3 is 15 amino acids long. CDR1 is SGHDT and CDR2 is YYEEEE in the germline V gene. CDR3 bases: TGTGCCAGCAGCCTGGGAGGGACTTTGGACACTGAAGCTTTCTTT. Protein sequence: CASSLGGTLDTEAFF.

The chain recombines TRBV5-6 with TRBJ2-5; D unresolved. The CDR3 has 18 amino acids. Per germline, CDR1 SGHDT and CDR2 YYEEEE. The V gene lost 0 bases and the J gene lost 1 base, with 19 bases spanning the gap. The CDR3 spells CASSLGGPLSLVQETQYF. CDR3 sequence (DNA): TGTGCCAGCAGCTTGGGGGGTCCGCTCTCACTGGTCCAAGAGACCCAGTACTTC.

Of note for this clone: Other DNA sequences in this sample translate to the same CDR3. The DNA of the CDR3 is TGCGCCAGCAGCCAAGAAAGCAGGGGTGAGACCCAGTACTTC. As protein: CASSQESRGETQYF. The gene calls are TRBV4-1 and TRBJ2-5; possible D gene TRBD1, 6 bases. V was trimmed by 0 bases and J by 5 bases, leaving 10 bases between them. The CDR3 runs to 14 residues. CDR1 is MGHRA, CDR2 YSYEKL, per germline.

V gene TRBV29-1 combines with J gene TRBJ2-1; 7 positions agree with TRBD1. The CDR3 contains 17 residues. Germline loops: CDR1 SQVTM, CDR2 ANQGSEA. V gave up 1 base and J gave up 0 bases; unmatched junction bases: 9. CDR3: CSVEGFLWDSSYNEQFF. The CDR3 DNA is TGCAGCGTTGAAGGTTTTTTGTGGGACAGCTCCTACAATGAGCAGTTCTTC.

The CDR3 DNA is TGTGCCAGCACCGAAGGGTCTTCAGATACGCAGTATTTT. Protein: CASTEGSSDTQYF. This chain links TRBV7-3 with TRBJ2-3; D not resolved. V was pared by 7 bases and J by 4 bases, with 12 bases between. Germline V gene lookup returns CDR1 SGHTA and CDR2 FQGTGA. CDR3 size: 13 residues.

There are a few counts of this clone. The CDR3 loop reads CATSDRGSNQPQHF. CDR3 in DNA: TGTGCCACCTCGGACAGGGGAAGCAATCAGCCCCAGCATTTT. The chain joins TRBV27 to TRBJ1-5, with 9 bases identical to TRBD1. In germline, CDR1 is MNHEY, CDR2 SMNVEV (reference sequence). This CDR3 has 14 residues. V trimming: 10 bases; J trimming: 1 base; junction bases outside the gene matches: 5.

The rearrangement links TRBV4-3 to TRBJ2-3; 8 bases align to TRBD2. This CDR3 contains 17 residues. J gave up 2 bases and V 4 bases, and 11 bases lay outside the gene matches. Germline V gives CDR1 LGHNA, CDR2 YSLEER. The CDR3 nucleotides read TGCGCCAGCAGCCCCGCGGGGGGCAGGTATGTCACAGATACGCAGTATTTT. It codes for CASSPAGGRYVTDTQYF.

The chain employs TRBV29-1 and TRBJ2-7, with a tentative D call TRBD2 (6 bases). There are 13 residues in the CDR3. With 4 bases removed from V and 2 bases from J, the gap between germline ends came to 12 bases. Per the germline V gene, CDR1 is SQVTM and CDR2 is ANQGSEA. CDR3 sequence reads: CSVVAGITYEQYF. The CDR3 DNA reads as TGCAGCGTTGTCGCGGGGATTACCTACGAGCAGTACTTC.

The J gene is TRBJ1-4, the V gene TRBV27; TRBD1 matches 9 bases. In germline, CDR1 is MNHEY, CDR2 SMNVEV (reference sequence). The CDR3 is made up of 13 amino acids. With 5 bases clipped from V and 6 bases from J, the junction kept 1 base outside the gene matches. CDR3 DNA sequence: TGTGCCAGCAGTAGACAGGGGGATGAAAAACTGTTTTTT. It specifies CASSRQGDEKLFF.